This T cell receptor (beta chain) was sequenced in a study of regulatory T cells in long-lasting Graves disease. Indicated time point: newly diagnosed GD, antithyroid drugs for less than 3 months. PBMC RNA was the source of the TCR library. The patients included were those that came from an endocrinology department in Xi'an, China. This clonotype was detected a few times. Its antigen remains unidentified. Findings and limits, study-wide: Whereas new patients shared about a thousand public clonotypes, persistent patients shared more, at under 3,500.

The authors built TCR beta libraries using iRepertoire HTBI primers and Arm-PCR of CDR3 regions. TCRdb re-derived calls from the multiplex PCR reads in MiXCR, one entry per CDR3 protein. The table shows 540,000 or so distinct CDR3 sequences, with 13% occurring only once. Trimming pared 3 bases from V and 3 bases from J, leaving 6 bases between. CDR1 and CDR2 from the germline V gene are DFQATT and SNEGSKA (reference sequence). The length of the CDR3 is 11 residues. These data were also filed under a second study, of T cells in Graves' hyperthyroidism and ophthalmopathy. From that second work: Ophthalmopathy onset followed model prediction by a median approximately 7 months.

This sample comprised peripheral blood mononuclear cells (PBMCs), obtained at new diagnosis, from a patient treated with antithyroid drugs. The receptor comes from a man aged 25 to 40 with Graves disease. The chain couples TRBV20-1 to TRBJ2-7; D unresolved. The DNA of the CDR3 is TGCAGTGCTAGGGTATTCTACGAGCAGTACTTC. Translated: CSARVFYEQYF.